One sample yielded the 21 T cell receptor beta chains listed below, sequenced in a study of cytomegalovirus exposure and HLA in healthy donors. The study ran its PCR with 60 Vbeta and 13 Jbeta primers. Assay: immunoSEQ multiplex PCR; the TCRdb copy retains only in-frame clones and omits some. The data hold roughly 150,000 clones, with about two thirds observed a single time. The specimen was PBMCs. Receptors were obtained from a man aged 55 to 70 in good health and CMV-seronegative.

This clone was counted between two and nine times. The CDR3 spells CATSRVAGTGGDEQYF. Written as DNA, the CDR3 is TGTGCCACCAGCAGAGTTGCCGGGACAGGGGGCGACGAGCAGTACTTC. The V call is TRBV15, the J call TRBJ2-7; 12 nucleotides line up with TRBD1. V gave up 1 base and J gave up 5 bases; unmatched junction bases: 6. The germline gives CDR1 LNHNV, CDR2 YYDKDF (reference sequence). CDR3 length equals 16 residues.

The chain combines TRBV19 with TRBJ1-1; D is undetermined. The CDR3 has 13 amino acids. V lost 5 bases and J lost 1, with 8 bases in between. Germline assignment: CDR1 LNHDA and CDR2 SQIVND (reference sequence). The CDR3 is CASSLIRNTEAFF. For the CDR3, the DNA is TGTGCCAGTAGTCTAATAAGGAACACTGAAGCTTTCTTT.

The V gene is TRBV5-1, the J gene TRBJ2-5, with 11 positions matching TRBD2. This CDR3 is built from 16 residues. In germline, CDR1 is SGHRS, CDR2 YFSETQ. The V and J ends lost 4 bases and 3 bases, in that order; junction bases with no gene match: 8. In DNA, the CDR3 is TGCGCCAGCAGCCGATGGGATAGCGGGGGGGAAGAGACCCAGTACTTC. Translation: CASSRWDSGGEETQYF.

The chain couples TRBV15 to TRBJ1-2; the D gene is possibly TRBD1 (6 bases). V lost 5 bases, J lost 0 bases, and 10 bases lay in between. CDR3 size: 14 residues. Germline lookup yields CDR1 LNHNV and CDR2 YYDKDF (reference sequence). The CDR3 region has the DNA TGTGCCACCAGCGTGGACAGCTCTAACTATGGCTACACCTTC. Residues: CATSVDSSNYGYTF. Full variable domain (outside the CDR3, taken from reference TRBV15 and TRBJ1-2): DAMVIQNPRYQVTQFGKPVTLSCSQTLNHNVMYWYQQKSSQAPKLLFHYYDKDFNNEADTPDNFQSRRPNTSFCFLDIRSPGLGDTAMYLCATSVDSSNYGYTFGSGTRLTVV.

CDR3 nucleotides: TGTGCCAGCAGTTTATATGCAGGCCCCGGGGAGCTGTTTTTT. Translation: CASSLYAGPGELFF. V and J are TRBV27 and TRBJ2-2; D is undetermined. Germline loops: CDR1 MNHEY, CDR2 SMNVEV (reference sequence). V lost 1 base, J lost 6 bases, and 9 bases lay in between. The CDR3 spans 14 residues.

In regard to this clone: A read error may produce the germline difference seen at one junction end. CDR3 DNA sequence: TGTGCCAGCAGCCTAGCGGACAGGGTAGTCGAGCAGTACTTC. Its translation is CASSLADRVVEQYF. The chain employs TRBV7-2 and TRBJ2-7; weak D call: TRBD1 (8 bases). CDR1 is SGHTA, CDR2 FQGNSA, per germline. This CDR3 spans 14 amino acids. The whole variable domain, filled in from reference TRBV7-2 and TRBJ2-7, reads GAGVSQSPSNKVTEKGKDVELRCDPISGHTALYWYRQSLGQGLEFLIYFQGNSAPDKSGLPSDRFSAERTGGSVSTLTIQRTQQEDSAVYLCASSLADRVVEQYFGPGTRLTVT.

This clone was counted a few times. This chain links TRBV5-3 with TRBJ2-7, with 8 bases that match TRBD1. TRBV5-3 is flagged as an ORF with uncertain function. The ends lost 7 bases at V and 2 bases at J; junction bases unmatched: 14. CDR3 length: 16 amino acids. The CDR3 here is CARGIFRTGQTYEQYF. CDR3 in DNA: TGTGCCAGAGGGATTTTCAGGACAGGGCAGACCTACGAGCAGTACTTC.

The chain carries TRBV18 and TRBJ2-7; the D gene is possibly TRBD1 (5 bases). This CDR3 has 14 amino acids. The germline CDR1 and CDR2 sequences are KGHSH and LQKENI. V lost 3 bases to trimming and J lost 3 bases, with 12 bases between them. The CDR3 region is CASSPPHDSYEQYF. The CDR3 DNA follows: TGTGCCAGCTCACCGCCCCACGACAGCTACGAGCAGTACTTC. The full variable domain, completed using reference TRBV18 and TRBJ2-7, is NAGVMQNPRHLVRRRGQEARLRCSPMKGHSHVYWYRQLPEEGLKFMVYLQKENIIDESGMPKERFSAEFPKEGPSILRIQQVVRGDSAAYFCASSPPHDSYEQYFGPGTRLTVT.

This clone has just a few counts. The genes are TRBV7-9 and TRBJ2-2; the D gene is possibly TRBD2 (6 bases). Trimming stripped 7 bases from V and 0 bases from J, with 9 bases between. The CDR3 loop spans 14 amino acids. CDR1 and CDR2 (germline): SEHNR, FQNEAQ (reference sequence). The CDR3 loop reads CASTGGTNTGELFF. CDR3 bases: TGTGCCAGCACTGGGGGGACGAACACCGGGGAGCTGTTTTTT.

The rearrangement joins TRBV4-2 to TRBJ2-7, with 9 bases fitting TRBD2. CDR1 is LGHNA, CDR2 YNFKEQ, per germline. V was pared by 0 bases and J by 3 bases, with 3 bases of the junction left unmatched. The CDR3 has 15 residues. The CDR3 is CASSQEVSGGYEQYF. CDR3 bases: TGTGCCAGCAGCCAAGAGGTTAGCGGGGGCTACGAGCAGTACTTC.

This chain uses TRBV6-1 with TRBJ1-5; 7 bases fit TRBD1. With 1 base clipped from V and 6 bases from J, the junction kept 12 bases outside the gene matches. The V gene's germline CDR1 is MNHNS and CDR2 SASEGT. The CDR3 runs 17 residues. The CDR3 region has the DNA TGTGCCAGCAGTGAAGGGTTAGGGACAGCGGTCATTCAGCCCCAGCATTTT. Residues: CASSEGLGTAVIQPQHF.

The CDR3 protein is CASSLRQGALNEQFF. In nucleotides, the CDR3 is TGTGCCAGCAGCTTACGACAGGGGGCCCTCAATGAGCAGTTCTTC. The chain has TRBV7-9 and TRBJ2-1; 10 bases are shared with TRBD1. There are 15 residues in the CDR3. V dropped 2 bases and J dropped 6; count of bases not matched to a gene: 4. Germline CDR1 and CDR2: SEHNR and FQNEAQ (reference sequence).

The J gene is TRBJ2-1, the V gene TRBV30; the match to TRBD2 covers 10 bases. The CDR3 is 16 residues long. Trimming cost V 0 bases and J 5 bases; bases outside gene matches: 7. From germline, CDR1 is GTSNPN and CDR2 SVGIG (reference sequence). The CDR3 DNA reads as TGTGCCTGGAGTGTTTCAGCGGGAGGGCCCGACAATGAGCAGTTCTTC. Residues: CAWSVSAGGPDNEQFF. Drawing the rest from reference TRBV30 and TRBJ2-1, the complete variable domain is SQTIHQWPATLVQPVGSPLSLECTVEGTSNPNLYWYRQAAGRGLQLLFYSVGIGQISSEVPQNLSASRPQDRQFILSSKKLLLSDSGFYLCAWSVSAGGPDNEQFFGPGTRLTVL.

The J gene is TRBJ1-2, the V gene TRBV5-4; D might be TRBD1 (6 bases). Germline CDR1 and CDR2: SGHNT and YYREEE (reference sequence). The CDR3 sequence is 15 residues long. V gave up 0 bases and J gave up 4 bases, with 13 bases separating them. The CDR3 sequence: CASSLGTGRSYGYTF. As DNA, the CDR3 is TGTGCCAGCAGCTTGGGCACAGGGAGAAGCTATGGCTACACCTTC.

This chain links TRBV6-1 with TRBJ2-7, with TRBD1 as a possible D gene (5 bases). The CDR3 sequence is 14 residues long. Germline CDR1 reads MNHNS; CDR2 reads SASEGT. The V and J ends lost 4 bases and 7 bases respectively, with 17 bases between them. CDR3 sequence: CASSVDTWASEQYF. CDR3 DNA sequence: TGTGCCAGCAGTGTGGACACATGGGCCTCGGAGCAGTACTTC.

The chain employs TRBV19 and TRBJ2-1, with 7 positions matching TRBD1. The CDR3 totals 14 residues. Unmatched junction bases numbered 4, after V lost 3 bases and J lost 5 bases. Germline V gene lookup returns CDR1 LNHDA and CDR2 SQIVND (reference sequence). This CDR3 reads CASSIEGADNEQFF. The CDR3 DNA is TGTGCCAGTAGTATCGAGGGGGCCGACAATGAGCAGTTCTTC.

This clone was seen only a few times. This chain's CDR3 is CASSSTPDRDSGYTF. The CDR3 DNA reads TGTGCCAGCAGTTCCACCCCAGACAGGGACAGTGGCTACACCTTC. This chain links TRBV27 with TRBJ1-2; 7 nucleotides align to TRBD1. V lost 4 bases to trimming and J lost 7 bases; unmatched junction nucleotides: 12. Germline-derived CDR1 and CDR2 are MNHEY and SMNVEV (reference sequence). The CDR3 runs to 15 residues.

This CDR3 reads CASLGLAEKVDTQYF. CDR3 DNA: TGTGCCAGCCTCGGACTAGCGGAGAAGGTAGATACGCAGTATTTT. V and J are TRBV27 and TRBJ2-3; 10 nucleotides align to TRBD2. Germline loops: CDR1 MNHEY, CDR2 SMNVEV (reference sequence). The ends lost 8 bases at V and 5 bases at J; junction bases unmatched: 10. The CDR3 spans 15 residues.

The gene calls are TRBV5-1 and TRBJ2-1; TRBD2 might be the D (6 bases). The V end was cut by 5 bases, the J end by 5 bases, with 14 bases between. This CDR3 has 14 residues. Germline V gene data show CDR1 as SGHRS and CDR2 as YFSETQ. Written as DNA, the CDR3 is TGCGCCAGCAGATCCGGGACTCCTGACAATGAGCAGTTCTTC. This sequence encodes CASRSGTPDNEQFF.

The table lists this clone with a count of one. The chain joins TRBV5-1 to TRBJ1-5, with D uncertain. V was cut by 3 bases and J by 9 bases, with 13 bases left in between. Germline values: CDR1 SGHRS, CDR2 YFSETQ. The length of the CDR3 is 13 residues. CDR3 sequence: CASSSSLGGPQHF. For the CDR3, the DNA is TGCGCCAGCAGCTCCTCCCTTGGAGGGCCCCAGCATTTT.

This clone was seen only once. The chain carries TRBV29-1 and TRBJ2-3; D is undetermined. In germline, CDR1 is SQVTM, CDR2 ANQGSEA. The V end was cut by 4 bases, the J end by 2 bases, with 10 bases between. The CDR3 is 13 amino acids. CDR3 residues: CSVGPLDTDTQYF. For the CDR3, the DNA is TGCAGCGTTGGCCCCTTAGACACAGATACGCAGTATTTT.